The source of this T cell receptor beta chain is a study of blood T cell repertoires in COVID-19. The cohort comprised adults aged about 18 to 100 years residing in approximately 22 US areas. This CDR3 is 14 amino acids long. Germline V lookup: CDR1 MNHNS, CDR2 SASEGT. V was trimmed by 2 bases and J by 4 bases, leaving 11 bases between them. The assay was immunoSEQ multiplex PCR, and TCRdb's table has in-frame clones only and misses some. The sample includes fewer than 350,000 clones, approximately 86% of them seen just once. The chain has TRBV6-1 and TRBJ1-1, with D uncertain. This TCR derives from a woman in her 30s who had recovered from COVID-19. Sequences were obtained from PBMCs or T cells enriched from blood (not recorded which). CDR3 sequence reads: CASSEKEGVTEAFF. CDR3 sequence (DNA): TGTGCCAGCAGTGAAAAGGAGGGTGTCACTGAAGCTTTCTTT.